This T cell receptor (beta chain) was recovered during a study of shared clonotypes between healthy human individuals. This table comes from immunoSEQ multiplex PCR, and its TCRdb copy is limited to in-frame clones, with some not included. The sample holds some 2 million clones, about 95% seen once. The CDR3 contains 15 residues. V lost 0 bases, J lost 6 bases, and 13 bases lay in between. Germline CDR1 is SEHNR and CDR2 is FQNEAQ (reference sequence). Cells designated naive CD8 were CD45RO-negative and were positively selected for CCR7, with terminally differentiated effector memory CD45RA+ cells excluded.

Sequences were obtained from naive CD8+ T cells sorted from blood. The receptor comes from a man between 18 and 35 years old in good health. The gene calls are TRBV7-9 and TRBJ2-3; D remains unclear. CDR3 residues: CASSLAQGRQDTQYF. The CDR3 DNA sequence: TGTGCCAGCAGCTTAGCGCAAGGGCGCCAGGATACGCAGTATTTT. The entire variable domain, with the rest obtained from reference TRBV7-9 and TRBJ2-3, is as follows: DTGVSQNPRHKITKRGQNVTFRCDPISEHNRLYWYRQTLGQGPEFLTYFQNEAQLEKSRLLSDRFSAERPKGSFSTLEIQRTEQGDSAMYLCASSLAQGRQDTQYFGPGTRLTVL.